These T cell receptor beta chains were read from a single sample in a study of T cells in Graves' hyperthyroidism and ophthalmopathy. TCRdb itself ran the multiplex PCR reads through MiXCR, one entry per CDR3 protein. This table holds more than 300,000 distinct CDR3 sequences, more than 11% found once. The sample consisted of blood. Every receptor here comes from a woman aged 55-70 years with Graves' hyperthyroidism. Both conserved end residues are part of each CDR3. Each record gives: V gene, D gene, J gene, CDR3 length, clone size, CDR3 DNA, CDR3 protein. The D gene is left open where the match is weak. Where a row states a size, it is once, few, many or the class of an expanded clone; other rows omit it.

TRBV7-8	TRBD2	TRBJ2-7	13	many	TGTGCCAGCAGGAAAAGGGACTACTCCGAGCAGTACTTC	CASRKRDYSEQYF
TRBV24-1	NA	TRBJ1-5	15	many	TGTGCCACCAGTGACCCCAGGGGAGACAATCAGCCCCAGCATTTT	CATSDPRGDNQPQHF
TRBV29-1	TRBD1	TRBJ2-3	14	many	TGCAGCGCAGGGGTAGGGGGCCTTACAGATACGCAGTATTTT	CSAGVGGLTDTQYF
TRBV24-1	NA	TRBJ2-2	13	NA	TGTGCCACCAGTGATTTAGTTAACGGGGAGCTGTTTTTT	CATSDLVNGELFF
TRBV2	NA	TRBJ2-5	12	few	TGTGCCAGCGGGGGGTATGGGGAGACCCAGTACTTC	CASGGYGETQYF
TRBV11-2	NA	TRBJ2-7	11	NA	TGTGCCAGCGGTAGCGGTTACGAGCAGTACTTC	CASGSGYEQYF
TRBV20-1	TRBD1	TRBJ1-3	15	many	TGCAGTGCTAGAGAAGACAGGGGGCAGGGAAACACCATATATTTT	CSAREDRGQGNTIYF
TRBV30	NA	TRBJ1-1	14	NA	TGTGCCTGGAGTCAGGGACGGATGTACACTGAAGCTTTCTTT	CAWSQGRMYTEAFF
TRBV11-2	NA	TRBJ2-7	15	once	TGTGCCAGCAGCCTTGAGGGGGGCCCTACGGGCGAGCAGTACTTC	CASSLEGGPTGEQYF
TRBV4-1	NA	TRBJ1-1	14	many	TGCGCCAGCAGCCAACCTGTCCTGAACACTGAAGCTTTCTTT	CASSQPVLNTEAFF
TRBV7-6	NA	TRBJ2-1	12	few	TGTGCCAGCAGCTGGGACACAAATGAGCAGTTCTTC	CASSWDTNEQFF
TRBV30	TRBD1	TRBJ2-7	14	few	TGTGCCTGGACACCCGGGACAGGGACCTACGAGCAGTACTTC	CAWTPGTGTYEQYF
TRBV20-1	TRBD2	TRBJ2-7	14	NA	TGCAGTGCAGGACTTAGCGGGAACTCCTACGAGCAGTACTTC	CSAGLSGNSYEQYF
TRBV19	TRBD2	TRBJ2-2	18	few	TGTGCCAGTAGTCCTTGGGGGGTAGCGGGAGCGAACACCGGGGAGCTGTTTTTT	CASSPWGVAGANTGELFF
TRBV12-3/TRBV12-4	TRBD2	TRBJ2-5	13	NA	TGTGCCAGCAGTTTACCAACGGGAGGGCCCAAGTACTTC	CASSLPTGGPKYF
TRBV7-3	NA	TRBJ2-2	14	many	TGTGCCAGCAGCTTAACACAGGGAACCGGGGAGCTGTTTTTT	CASSLTQGTGELFF
TRBV29-1	TRBD2	TRBJ2-5	14	few	TGCAGCGTTTCCGGGACTAGCGCGTCGGAGACCCAGTACTTC	CSVSGTSASETQYF
TRBV7-2	TRBD2	TRBJ2-1	13	few	TGTGCCAGCGGGGGGACTAGCGGGAATGAGCAGTTCTTC	CASGGTSGNEQFF
TRBV6-2/TRBV6-3	NA	TRBJ1-2	17	NA	TGTGCCAGCAGCTCCCGTCCGGGACCCACCTTAGGCTATGGCTACACCTTC	CASSSRPGPTLGYGYTF
TRBV24-1	TRBD1	TRBJ2-1	14	many	TGTGCCACCAGTGATTATACAGGGGGGTACGAGCAGTTCTTC	CATSDYTGGYEQFF
TRBV7-9	NA	TRBJ2-7	14	many	TGTGCCAGCAGCTCCGGGGCAGGGGACTACGAGCAGTACTTC	CASSSGAGDYEQYF
TRBV6-9	TRBD2	TRBJ2-2	16	NA	TGTGCCAGCAGTTACAGTAGCGGGTTTGTTACCGGGGAGCTGTTTTTT	CASSYSSGFVTGELFF
TRBV11-2	NA	TRBJ2-1	18	many	TGTGCCAGCAGCTTAGCCGCTTTTACGTTTAGCTCCTACAATGAGCAGTTCTTC	CASSLAAFTFSSYNEQFF
TRBV20-1	NA	TRBJ1-6	14	NA	TGCAGTGCGGCAGACGTCAGGAGGGATTCACCCCTCCACTTT	CSAADVRRDSPLHF
TRBV18	NA	TRBJ2-2	15	few	TGTGCCAGCTCACCACCGAAATACCCCACCGGGGAGCTGTTTTTT	CASSPPKYPTGELFF
TRBV9	TRBD1	TRBJ1-4	16	many	TGTGCCAGCAGCGTCAGACAGGGAGGGGCTAATGAAAAACTGTTTTTT	CASSVRQGGANEKLFF
TRBV20-1	TRBD2	TRBJ2-1	15	many	TGCAGTGCTAGAGTGCCTAGCGGGAGACACAATGAGCAGTTCTTC	CSARVPSGRHNEQFF
TRBV20-1	NA	TRBJ2-5	12	many	TGCAGTGCTACAGGGGCAGGGGAGACCCAGTACTTC	CSATGAGETQYF
TRBV5-6	TRBD2	TRBJ2-1	17	few	TGTGCCAGCAGCTGGGGAACGGGACTAGCGGGTTACAATGAGCAGTTCTTC	CASSWGTGLAGYNEQFF
TRBV27	NA	TRBJ1-5	13	NA	TGTGCCAGCAGTTTTGGGGTATTACAGCCCCAGCATTTT	CASSFGVLQPQHF
TRBV18	NA	TRBJ2-3	15	many	TGTGCCAGCTCACCACGGTCCAGCGGCACAGATACGCAGTATTTT	CASSPRSSGTDTQYF
TRBV27	NA	TRBJ2-7	12	many	TGTGCCAGCATGGGCAGATACTACGAGCAGTACTTC	CASMGRYYEQYF
TRBV5-8	NA	TRBJ1-3	13	many	TGTGCCAGCAGGGCTTCGGGGGGAAACACCATATATTTT	CASRASGGNTIYF